Following are 27 T cell receptor beta chains from one sample sequenced in a study of CD8+ T cells in alopecia areata. The sample's treatment: oral pan-JAK inhibitor, 5-10 mg twice daily. Extraction and reverse transcription of RNA yielded cDNA as the sequencing template. The table came from immunoSEQ multiplex PCR; TCRdb's copy has only in-frame clones and leaves some out. The sample includes about 110,000 clones, roughly 84% seen only once; the top ten take around 25%. This material consisted of CD8+ T cells sorted from blood, taken at week 24, from a patient treated with tofacitinib. These TCRs come from a human donor with alopecia areata.

In regard to this clone: At the DNA level, this CDR3 is encoded by other sequences in the same sample as well. This rearrangement joins TRBV5-6 to TRBJ2-2; no clear D. The CDR3 is 12 residues long. Germline CDR1 SGHDT, CDR2 YYEEEE. The V end lost 0 bases, the J end lost 6 bases, and 3 bases lay between the germline ends. The CDR3 DNA reads TGTGCCAGCAGCTTGGTGGCCGGGGAGCTGTTTTTT. It encodes CASSLVAGELFF.

This chain joins TRBV30 and TRBJ2-6, with TRBD1 as a possible D gene (6 bases). Germline V gene data show CDR1 as GTSNPN and CDR2 as SVGIG (reference sequence). The CDR3 spans 17 residues. V lost 2 bases to trimming and J lost 0 bases, with 14 bases between them. The chain's CDR3 is CAWSSGVGSSGANVLTF. The CDR3, as DNA: TGTGCCTGGAGTTCAGGGGTCGGAAGCTCTGGGGCCAACGTCCTGACTTTC.

CDR3 amino acids: CASSQEGQLLYSNQPQHF. CDR3 DNA sequence: TGCGCCAGCAGCCAAGAAGGACAGCTCCTTTATAGCAATCAGCCCCAGCATTTT. The chain is built from TRBV4-1 and TRBJ1-5; possible D gene TRBD1, 6 bases. The V end was cut by 0 bases, the J end by 0 bases, with 15 bases between. Germline assignment: CDR1 MGHRA and CDR2 YSYEKL. This CDR3 is built from 18 residues.

Concerning this clone: This specimen includes other DNA sequences encoding the same CDR3. This chain uses TRBV4-3 with TRBJ2-5; weak D call: TRBD2 (6 bases). This CDR3 has 14 residues. Trimming pared 3 bases from V and 4 bases from J, leaving 12 bases between. Germline lookup yields CDR1 LGHNA and CDR2 YSLEER. The CDR3 spells CASSQGLGRETQYF. In nucleotides, the CDR3 is TGCGCCAGCAGCCAGGGACTTGGCCGAGAGACCCAGTACTTC.

The V gene is TRBV4-3, the J gene TRBJ2-1; D may be TRBD2 (6 bases). CDR3 length: 16 amino acids. Between the trimmed V and J ends, which lost 1 base and 1 base, there was a span of 11 bases. The germline V gene encodes CDR1 LGHNA and CDR2 YSLEER. This CDR3 reads CASSQGRGMSYNEQFF. CDR3 coding DNA: TGCGCCAGCAGCCAAGGTCGGGGGATGTCCTACAATGAGCAGTTCTTC.

The V call is TRBV19, the J call TRBJ2-7; 10 nucleotides agree with TRBD1. Germline CDR1 is LNHDA and CDR2 is SQIVND (reference sequence). CDR3 length equals 17 residues. The trim removed 6 bases at V and 5 bases at J, leaving 16 bases unmatched. CDR3 loop: CASSPIGIGTGDDEQYF. DNA for the CDR3: TGTGCCAGTAGCCCCATAGGTATCGGGACAGGGGATGACGAGCAGTACTTC. The entire variable domain, with the rest obtained from reference TRBV19 and TRBJ2-7, is as follows: DGGITQSPKYLFRKEGQNVTLSCEQNLNHDAMYWYRQDPGQGLRLIYYSQIVNDFQKGDIAEGYSVSREKKESFPLTVTSAQKNPTAFYLCASSPIGIGTGDDEQYFGPGTRLTVT.

The chain combines TRBV29-1 with TRBJ2-7; TRBD1 or TRBD2 may be the D gene (6 bases each). V was shortened by 4 bases and J by 2 bases, with 15 bases between the two germline ends. The length of the CDR3 is 14 residues. Germline lookup yields CDR1 SQVTM and CDR2 ANQGSEA. The CDR3, as DNA: TGCAGCGTTGTATATACAGGGACTCCCTACGAGCAGTACTTC. Its protein is CSVVYTGTPYEQYF.

This clone was observed once. Distinct nucleotide sequences in the sample also encode this CDR3. The chain links TRBV4-1 to TRBJ1-1; D is unclear. Germline V gene sequence: CDR1 MGHRA, CDR2 YSYEKL. V dropped 1 base and J dropped 2 bases, with 2 bases sitting between them. The CDR3 runs 12 residues. The CDR3 DNA reads as TGCGCCAGCAGCCAAGGTAACACTGAAGCTTTCTTT. Its protein is CASSQGNTEAFF.

V is TRBV5-1 and J is TRBJ2-3; maybe TRBD1 (5 bases). Trimming removed 0 bases at V and 0 bases at J, with 8 bases between. Germline values: CDR1 SGHRS, CDR2 YFSETQ. The CDR3 sequence is 15 residues long. This CDR3 is CASSLGQFSTDTQYF. CDR3 in DNA: TGCGCCAGCAGCTTGGGACAGTTCAGCACAGATACGCAGTATTTT.

The chain is built from TRBV7-9 and TRBJ1-1; D call uncertain. Germline loops: CDR1 SEHNR, CDR2 FQNEAQ (reference sequence). This CDR3 is 12 amino acids long. V was clipped by 5 bases and J by 7 bases, with 11 bases between them. For the CDR3, the DNA is TGTGCCAGCAGCCGAGAGGGTGATGAAGCTTTCTTT. Residues: CASSREGDEAFF.

A word on this clone: Other DNA sequences within the sample encode an identical CDR3. For the CDR3, the DNA is TGCAGCGGCCTTATCTCTACAGGGGCAGGGGGCCTGGGCGAGCAGTACTTC. Protein product: CSGLISTGAGGLGEQYF. V gene TRBV29-1 combines with J gene TRBJ2-7; TRBD1 aligns across 8 bases. The CDR3 loop spans 17 amino acids. Germline CDR1 reads SQVTM; CDR2 reads ANQGSEA. Germline trimming cut 7 bases from V and 6 bases from J; bases unmatched to any gene: 23.

The chain uses TRBV27 and TRBJ1-2, with D unclear. CDR3 length equals 13 residues. V gave up 2 bases and J gave up 2 bases, with 6 bases separating them. The V gene's germline CDR1 is MNHEY and CDR2 SMNVEV (reference sequence). The CDR3 spells CASSLAGNYGYTF. In DNA, the CDR3 is TGTGCCAGCAGTTTAGCTGGCAACTATGGCTACACCTTC.

The genes are TRBV15 and TRBJ2-6, with D unclear. V lost 1 base, J lost 4 bases, and 32 bases lay in between. Germline loops: CDR1 LNHNV, CDR2 YYDKDF (reference sequence). The CDR3 loop spans 23 amino acids. The DNA of the CDR3 is TGTGCCACCAGCAGAGCTGCGTTCGGTTATTCGGTTAGTTCTCAGGTCGGGGCCAACGTCCTGACTTTC. Translated: CATSRAAFGYSVSSQVGANVLTF.

This sequence joins TRBV27 and TRBJ1-6; possible D gene TRBD1, 5 bases. Germline-derived CDR1 and CDR2 are MNHEY and SMNVEV (reference sequence). Trimming took 2 bases from V and 10 from J, leaving 12 bases between them. The CDR3 sequence is 14 residues long. The CDR3 nucleotides read TGTGCCAGCAGTTTAGGGGGGGTCGGATCACCCCTCCACTTT. Translated, it gives CASSLGGVGSPLHF.

As regards this clone: Other DNA sequences within the sample encode an identical CDR3. The CDR3 DNA sequence: TGCGCCAGCAGCCAAGAGAGCGGGGGGCTCAATGAGCAGTTCTTC. Amino acid sequence: CASSQESGGLNEQFF. This chain joins TRBV4-1 and TRBJ2-1; TRBD2 matches 9 bases. V was clipped by 0 bases and J by 6 bases; unmatched bases: 3. The CDR3 spans 15 residues. CDR1 and CDR2 (germline): MGHRA, YSYEKL.

This clone was found a few times. The V gene is TRBV29-1, the J gene TRBJ1-4, with a possible D match to TRBD1 (6 bases). The CDR3 is made up of 12 amino acids. The germline gives CDR1 SQVTM, CDR2 ANQGSEA. Trimming pared 7 bases from V and 7 bases from J, leaving 13 bases between. The CDR3 DNA reads as TGCAGCGCGACAGGAATAGGTGAAAAACTGTTTTTT. Translation gives CSATGIGEKLFF. Supplemented by reference TRBV29-1 and TRBJ1-4, the full variable domain reads SAVISQKPSRDICQRGTSLTIQCQVDSQVTMMFWYRQQPGQSLTLIATANQGSEATYESGFVIDKFPISRPNLTFSTLTVSNMSPEDSSIYLCSATGIGEKLFFGSGTQLSVL.

V is TRBV7-9 and J is TRBJ2-2, with a tentative D call TRBD2 (6 bases). Trimming removed 8 bases from V and 3 bases from J, with 13 bases in between. The CDR3 consists of 14 residues. CDR1 is SEHNR, CDR2 FQNEAQ, per germline (reference sequence). The CDR3 nucleotides are TGTGCCAGCCGTTCCGGCGGGGACACCGGGGAGCTGTTTTTT. Protein: CASRSGGDTGELFF.

The chain has TRBV29-1 and TRBJ2-5, with D unresolved. The end of the DNA is better explained by TRBJ2-7, so the J call may be wrong. The V gene's germline CDR1 is SQVTM and CDR2 ANQGSEA. The CDR3 has 11 amino acids. The CDR3 bases are TGCAGCGTTGGCCAGGACTACGAGCAGTACTTC. Its translation: CSVGQDYEQYF.

For the CDR3, the DNA is TGCGCCAGCAGCCGGAGGGGACTAGCGGGGGACTACAATGAGCAGTTCTTC. Residues: CASSRRGLAGDYNEQFF. This chain uses TRBV4-1 with TRBJ2-1, with 14 bases that match TRBD2. CDR3 length: 17 residues. V shed 4 bases, J shed 3 bases, and the junction held 5 bases outside the gene matches. Per the germline V gene, CDR1 is MGHRA and CDR2 is YSYEKL.

The chain recombines TRBV4-3 with TRBJ2-7; TRBD2 is a possible D gene (6 bases). Germline assignment: CDR1 LGHNA and CDR2 YSLEER. V dropped 0 bases and J dropped 3 bases, with 12 bases sitting between them. The CDR3 runs to 15 residues. The CDR3 is CASSQDREGGYEQYF. DNA of the CDR3: TGCGCCAGCAGCCAAGATCGCGAGGGAGGCTACGAGCAGTACTTC.

The chain is built from TRBV4-1 and TRBJ2-5, with a possible D match to TRBD1 (6 bases). V lost 4 bases and J 1 base, leaving 13 bases between the germline ends. CDR1 MGHRA and CDR2 YSYEKL come from the germline V gene. The CDR3 is 15 amino acids. This CDR3 reads CASSLLRGPQETQYF. CDR3 DNA: TGCGCCAGCAGCCTTCTCAGGGGTCCCCAAGAGACCCAGTACTTC.

The gene calls are TRBV7-2 and TRBJ1-5; D gene ambiguous. The CDR3 is made up of 13 amino acids. The ends were cut back, 2 bases at V and 9 bases at J, with 11 bases in the middle. Germline CDR1 and CDR2: SGHTA and FQGNSA. The CDR3 bases are TGTGCCAGCAGCTTATCGAGTCGACGGCCCCAGCATTTT. Residues: CASSLSSRRPQHF.

The chain recombines TRBV6-4 with TRBJ2-1; D ambiguous. CDR1 is MRHNA and CDR2 is SNTAGT in the germline V gene. Trimming stripped 0 bases from V and 5 bases from J, with 14 bases between. The CDR3 has 16 amino acids. The DNA for the CDR3 is TGTGCCAGCAGTGACTCCGTGGGCGACGCCCACAATGAGCAGTTCTTC. It encodes CASSDSVGDAHNEQFF.

The chain couples TRBV30 to TRBJ2-1, with TRBD2 as a possible D gene (5 bases). The V and J ends lost 4 bases and 9 bases respectively, with 16 bases between them. The CDR3 runs to 13 residues. Germline V gives CDR1 GTSNPN, CDR2 SVGIG (reference sequence). DNA of the CDR3: TGTGCCTGGAAGGACGGGGTTGCAGCTGAGCAGTTCTTC. Translated: CAWKDGVAAEQFF.

As concerns this clone: The identical CDR3 is also encoded by other nucleotide sequences in the sample. The chain recombines TRBV5-1 with TRBJ2-7, with 9 bases lining up with TRBD1. Trimming at V came to 3 bases and at J to 1 base, leaving 2 bases not matched to a gene. CDR1 and CDR2 (germline): SGHRS, YFSETQ. This CDR3 is built from 14 residues. The CDR3 sequence is CASSSGTGSYEQYF. The CDR3, as DNA: TGCGCCAGCAGCTCCGGGACAGGGTCCTACGAGCAGTACTTC.

The chain joins TRBV30 to TRBJ2-5; weak D call: TRBD2 (6 bases). Gene TRBJ2-7 matches the end of the DNA better, so the J call may be wrong. This CDR3 is built from 13 residues. CDR1 GTSNPN and CDR2 SVGIG come from the germline V gene (reference sequence). CDR3 DNA: TGTGCCTGGAGCGGAGGACGGGGGTACGAGCAGTACTTC. Translated: CAWSGGRGYEQYF.

This clone was observed a handful of times. The V call is TRBV6-5, the J call TRBJ1-1; TRBD1 might be the D (6 bases). Looked up from germline, CDR1 is MNHEY and CDR2 is SVGAGI. Trimming took off 10 bases at V and 11 bases at J, with 14 bases between the two ends. CDR3 length: 10 residues. The CDR3 sequence: CATWQGRAFF. The CDR3 DNA reads as TGTGCCACCTGGCAGGGGCGCGCTTTCTTT.